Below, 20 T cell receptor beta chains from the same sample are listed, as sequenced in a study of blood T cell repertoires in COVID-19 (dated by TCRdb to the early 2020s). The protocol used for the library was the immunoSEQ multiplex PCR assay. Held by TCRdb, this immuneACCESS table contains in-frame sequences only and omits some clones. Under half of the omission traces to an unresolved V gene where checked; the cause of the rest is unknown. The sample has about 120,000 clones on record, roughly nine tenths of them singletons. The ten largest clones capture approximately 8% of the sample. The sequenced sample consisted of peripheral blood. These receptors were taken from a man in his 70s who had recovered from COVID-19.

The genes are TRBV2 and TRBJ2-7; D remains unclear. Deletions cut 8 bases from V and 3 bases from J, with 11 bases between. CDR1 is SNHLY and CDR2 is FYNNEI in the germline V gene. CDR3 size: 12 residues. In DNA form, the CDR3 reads TGTGCCAGCTCCCCGGCTAGCTACGAGCAGTACTTC. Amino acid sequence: CASSPASYEQYF.

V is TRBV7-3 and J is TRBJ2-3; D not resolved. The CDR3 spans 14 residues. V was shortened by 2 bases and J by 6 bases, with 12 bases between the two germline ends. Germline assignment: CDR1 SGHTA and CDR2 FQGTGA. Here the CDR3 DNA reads TGTGCCAGCAGCTTAGGGCAGGATTCCGATACGCAGTATTTT. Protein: CASSLGQDSDTQYF.

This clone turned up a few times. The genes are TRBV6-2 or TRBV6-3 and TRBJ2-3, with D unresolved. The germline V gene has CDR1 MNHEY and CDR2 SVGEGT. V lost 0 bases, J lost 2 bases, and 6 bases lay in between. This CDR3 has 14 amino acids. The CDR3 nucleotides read TGTGCCAGCAGTTACTCGCAGATCACAGATACGCAGTATTTT. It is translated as CASSYSQITDTQYF.

This CDR3 reads CASSSWSATNEKLFF. The CDR3, as DNA: TGTGCCAGCAGCTCTTGGTCAGCAACTAATGAAAAACTGTTTTTT. This chain joins TRBV11-2 and TRBJ1-4, with D hard to call. The CDR3 loop spans 15 amino acids. Trimming pared 4 bases from V and 0 bases from J, leaving 9 bases between. Germline CDR1 reads SGHAT; CDR2 reads FQNNGV.

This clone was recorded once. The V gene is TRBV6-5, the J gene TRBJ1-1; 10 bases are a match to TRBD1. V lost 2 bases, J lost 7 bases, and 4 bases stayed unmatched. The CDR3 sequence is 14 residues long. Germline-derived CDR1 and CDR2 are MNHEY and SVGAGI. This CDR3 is CASSYPTGGGEAFF. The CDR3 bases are TGTGCCAGCAGTTACCCGACAGGGGGCGGTGAAGCTTTCTTT.

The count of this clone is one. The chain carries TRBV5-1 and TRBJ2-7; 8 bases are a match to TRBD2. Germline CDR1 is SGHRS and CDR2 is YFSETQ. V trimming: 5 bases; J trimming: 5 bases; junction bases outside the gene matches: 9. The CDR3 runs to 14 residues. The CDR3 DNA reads TGCGCCAGCAGTATCGGGGGGGCCTCGGACGAGCAGTACTTC. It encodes CASSIGGASDEQYF.

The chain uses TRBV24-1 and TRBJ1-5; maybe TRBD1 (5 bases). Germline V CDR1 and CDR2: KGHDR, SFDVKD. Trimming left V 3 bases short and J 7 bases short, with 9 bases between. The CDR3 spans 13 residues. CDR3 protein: CATSDGGMQPQHF. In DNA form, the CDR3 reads TGTGCCACCAGTGATGGGGGGATGCAGCCCCAGCATTTT.

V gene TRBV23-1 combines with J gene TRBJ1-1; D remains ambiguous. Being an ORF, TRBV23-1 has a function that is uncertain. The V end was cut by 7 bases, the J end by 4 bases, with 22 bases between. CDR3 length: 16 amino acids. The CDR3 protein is CASMFPVEGGVTEAFF. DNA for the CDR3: TGCGCCAGCATGTTCCCTGTGGAGGGCGGGGTCACTGAAGCTTTCTTT.

The CDR3 is CAISPRLGDTQYF. The DNA for the CDR3 is TGTGCCATCAGTCCTCGACTAGGAGATACGCAGTATTTT. The chain couples TRBV10-3 to TRBJ2-3; D is perhaps TRBD2 (6 bases). V was cut by 5 bases and J by 5 bases, with 11 bases left in between. In germline, CDR1 is ENHRY, CDR2 SYGVKD. The CDR3 sequence is 13 residues long.

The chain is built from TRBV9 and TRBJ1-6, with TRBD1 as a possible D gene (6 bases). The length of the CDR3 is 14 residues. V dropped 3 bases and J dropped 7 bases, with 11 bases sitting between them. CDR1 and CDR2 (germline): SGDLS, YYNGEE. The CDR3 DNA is TGTGCCAGCAGCGGCCAGGGGACGAATTCACCCCTCCACTTT. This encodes CASSGQGTNSPLHF.

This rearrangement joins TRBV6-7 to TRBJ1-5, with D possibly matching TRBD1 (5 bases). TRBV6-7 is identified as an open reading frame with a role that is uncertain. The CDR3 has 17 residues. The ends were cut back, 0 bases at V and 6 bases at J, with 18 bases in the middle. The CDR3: CASSYSTGETGGQPQHF. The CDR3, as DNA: TGTGCCAGCAGTTACTCGACTGGGGAAACGGGGGGTCAGCCCCAGCATTTT.

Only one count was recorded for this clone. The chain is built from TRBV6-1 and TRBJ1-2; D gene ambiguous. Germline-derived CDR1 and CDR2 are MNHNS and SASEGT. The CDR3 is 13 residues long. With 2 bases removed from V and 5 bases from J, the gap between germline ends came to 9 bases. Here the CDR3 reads CASSEQEEYGYTF. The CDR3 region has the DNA TGTGCCAGCAGTGAACAAGAGGAATATGGCTACACCTTC.

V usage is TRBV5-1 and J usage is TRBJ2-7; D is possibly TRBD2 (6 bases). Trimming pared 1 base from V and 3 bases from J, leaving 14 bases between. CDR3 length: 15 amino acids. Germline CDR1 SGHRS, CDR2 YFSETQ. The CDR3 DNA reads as TGCGCCAGCAGCTTGTCAGAGGGACTCTTCTACGAGCAGTACTTC. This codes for CASSLSEGLFYEQYF. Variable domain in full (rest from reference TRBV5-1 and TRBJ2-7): KAGVTQTPRYLIKTRGQQVTLSCSPISGHRSVSWYQQTPGQGLQFLFEYFSETQRNKGNFPGRFSGRQFSNSRSEMNVSTLELGDSALYLCASSLSEGLFYEQYFGPGTRLTVT.

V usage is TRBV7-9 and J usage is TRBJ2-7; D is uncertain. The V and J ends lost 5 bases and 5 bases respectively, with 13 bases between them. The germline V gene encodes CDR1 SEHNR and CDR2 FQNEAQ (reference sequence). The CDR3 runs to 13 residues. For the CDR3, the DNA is TGTGCCAGCAGCCCCCCTTCGTTCGACGAGCAGTACTTC. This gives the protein CASSPPSFDEQYF.

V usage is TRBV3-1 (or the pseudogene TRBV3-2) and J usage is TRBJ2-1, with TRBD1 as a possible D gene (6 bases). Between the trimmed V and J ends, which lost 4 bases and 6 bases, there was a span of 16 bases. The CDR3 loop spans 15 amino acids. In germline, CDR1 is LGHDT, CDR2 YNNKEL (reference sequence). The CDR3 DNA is TGTGCCAGCAGCCCGTCATGGGGGACACTCAATGAGCAGTTCTTC. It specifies CASSPSWGTLNEQFF.

The CDR3 DNA reads as TGTGCCAGCAGTTCTCTGGGCGATTCCGGGGAGCTGTTTTTT. Residues: CASSSLGDSGELFF. The V gene is TRBV6-2 or TRBV6-3, the J gene TRBJ2-2, with unresolved D. Per the germline V gene, CDR1 is MNHEY and CDR2 is SVGEGT. V lost 4 bases and J 6 bases, leaving 12 bases between the germline ends. This CDR3 contains 14 residues.

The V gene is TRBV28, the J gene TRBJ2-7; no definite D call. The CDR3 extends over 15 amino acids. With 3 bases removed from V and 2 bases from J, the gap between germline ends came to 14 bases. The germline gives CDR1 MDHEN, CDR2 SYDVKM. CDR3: CASSLSVPGTYEQYF. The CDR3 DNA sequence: TGTGCCAGCAGTTTGTCAGTACCGGGTACCTACGAGCAGTACTTC.

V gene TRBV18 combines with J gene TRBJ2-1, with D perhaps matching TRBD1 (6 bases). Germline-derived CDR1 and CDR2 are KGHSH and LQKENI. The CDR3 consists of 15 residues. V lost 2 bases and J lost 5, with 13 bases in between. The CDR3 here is CASSPGGQPNNEQFF. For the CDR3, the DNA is TGTGCCAGCTCACCAGGTGGACAGCCAAACAATGAGCAGTTCTTC.

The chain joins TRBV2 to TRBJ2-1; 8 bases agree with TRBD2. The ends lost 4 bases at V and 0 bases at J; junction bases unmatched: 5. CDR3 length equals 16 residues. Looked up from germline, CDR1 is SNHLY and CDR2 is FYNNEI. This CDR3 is CASSAGLAGSYNEQFF. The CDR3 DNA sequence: TGTGCCAGCAGTGCTGGGCTAGCGGGCTCCTACAATGAGCAGTTCTTC.

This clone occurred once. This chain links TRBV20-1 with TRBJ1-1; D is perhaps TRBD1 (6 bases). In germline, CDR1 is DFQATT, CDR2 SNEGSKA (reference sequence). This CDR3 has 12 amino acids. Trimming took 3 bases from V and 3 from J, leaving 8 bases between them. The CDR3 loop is CSASAGDTEAFF. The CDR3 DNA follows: TGCAGTGCTAGTGCAGGGGACACTGAAGCTTTCTTT.